The entry below gives a single T cell receptor beta chain sequence along with its context. The data belong to a study of technical replicates of blood from a few donors. Sequenced by immunoSEQ multiplex PCR; TCRdb stores in-frame clones only, minus some. The sample yields 60,000 to 90,000 clones, roughly 92% seen once. This CDR3 region has 15 residues. The V and J ends lost 3 bases and 4 bases, in that order; junction bases with no gene match: 4. Germline V gives CDR1 SEHNR, CDR2 FQNEAQ (reference sequence). The receptor was derived from a human donor in good health. The chain uses TRBV7-9 and TRBJ2-3, with 10 bases fitting TRBD1. The sequenced sample consisted of T cells isolated from PBMCs. In nucleotides, the CDR3 is TGTGCCAGCAGCTTCGGACAGGGGGTGGCAGATACGCAGTATTTT. Its protein product is CASSFGQGVADTQYF. Drawing the rest from reference TRBV7-9 and TRBJ2-3, the complete variable domain is DTGVSQNPRHKITKRGQNVTFRCDPISEHNRLYWYRQTLGQGPEFLTYFQNEAQLEKSRLLSDRFSAERPKGSFSTLEIQRTEQGDSAMYLCASSFGQGVADTQYFGPGTRLTVL.